Listed below are T cell receptor beta chains from one sample, sequenced in a study of cytomegalovirus exposure and HLA in healthy donors. Assay: immunoSEQ multiplex PCR; the TCRdb copy retains only in-frame clones and omits some. The sample includes approximately 160,000 clones, 75% to 85% of them seen just once. Material: PBMCs. The source of these receptors is a female donor in good health and CMV-seronegative. Both conserved end residues are part of each CDR3. Fields, in order: J gene, V gene, D gene, clone size, CDR3 protein, CDR3 DNA. The D gene is left open where the match is weak. The size of a clone is reported for some rows only, either as once, few or many, or as a class for expanded clones.

j_call: TRBJ2-7
v_call: TRBV15
d_call: -
clone_size: -
cdr3_aa: CATSRGGTGIPEQYF
cdr3_nt: TGTGCCACCAGCAGAGGGGGAACAGGGATACCCGAGCAGTACTTC

j_call: TRBJ2-5
v_call: TRBV6-5
d_call: TRBD2
clone_size: few
cdr3_aa: CASSYGSAGGPKTQYF
cdr3_nt: TGTGCCAGCAGTTACGGCAGCGCGGGAGGGCCGAAGACCCAGTACTTC

j_call: TRBJ2-7
v_call: TRBV27
d_call: -
clone_size: few
cdr3_aa: CASGTGLAYEQYF
cdr3_nt: TGTGCCAGCGGGACGGGACTCGCCTACGAGCAGTACTTC

j_call: TRBJ1-3
v_call: TRBV29-1
d_call: TRBD1
clone_size: few
cdr3_aa: CSGGGQGSTIYF
cdr3_nt: TGCAGCGGGGGGGGACAGGGGAGCACCATATATTTT

j_call: TRBJ2-3
v_call: TRBV11-2
d_call: TRBD2
clone_size: -
cdr3_aa: CASSSRVAGASTDTQYF
cdr3_nt: TGTGCCAGCAGCTCGCGCGTAGCGGGGGCTAGCACAGATACGCAGTATTTT

j_call: TRBJ2-1
v_call: TRBV11-3
d_call: TRBD2
clone_size: once
cdr3_aa: CASSLGGLAGLYNEQFF
cdr3_nt: TGTGCCAGCAGCTTAGGCGGACTAGCGGGCCTATACAATGAGCAGTTCTTC

j_call: TRBJ1-2
v_call: TRBV9
d_call: TRBD1
clone_size: few
cdr3_aa: CASSVVRQGYGYTF
cdr3_nt: TGTGCCAGCAGCGTAGTCCGACAGGGATATGGCTACACCTTC

j_call: TRBJ2-5
v_call: TRBV7-2
d_call: -
clone_size: -
cdr3_aa: CASSLRRETQYF
cdr3_nt: TGTGCCAGCAGCTTAAGGCGGGAGACCCAGTACTTC

j_call: TRBJ1-5
v_call: TRBV25-1
d_call: -
clone_size: -
cdr3_aa: CASSEAGQGRQPQHF
cdr3_nt: TGTGCCAGCAGTGAAGCCGGCCAGGGGCGGCAGCCCCAGCATTTT

j_call: TRBJ1-1
v_call: TRBV4-2
d_call: TRBD1
clone_size: -
cdr3_aa: CASSQDRGTGGVKEAFF
cdr3_nt: TGTGCCAGCAGCCAAGATCGGGGGACAGGGGGCGTCAAGGAAGCTTTCTTT

j_call: TRBJ2-5
v_call: TRBV2
d_call: TRBD1
clone_size: -
cdr3_aa: CASTPTGETQYF
cdr3_nt: TGTGCCAGCACCCCGACAGGGGAGACCCAGTACTTC

j_call: TRBJ1-2
v_call: TRBV5-3
d_call: -
clone_size: -
cdr3_aa: CARSLVWGVNYGYTF
cdr3_nt: TGTGCCAGAAGCTTGGTCTGGGGGGTAAACTATGGCTACACCTTC

j_call: TRBJ1-6
v_call: TRBV7-8
d_call: TRBD1
clone_size: -
cdr3_aa: CASSLGQGTAPLHF
cdr3_nt: TGTGCCAGCAGCTTAGGACAGGGCACGGCACCCCTCCACTTT

j_call: TRBJ2-1
v_call: TRBV30
d_call: -
clone_size: -
cdr3_aa: CAWSLGLESYNEQFF
cdr3_nt: TGTGCCTGGAGCCTCGGGTTGGAATCCTACAATGAGCAGTTCTTC

j_call: TRBJ2-5
v_call: TRBV28
d_call: -
clone_size: -
cdr3_aa: CAIHKQVEPQETQYF
cdr3_nt: TGTGCCATTCATAAACAGGTGGAGCCACAAGAGACCCAGTACTTC

j_call: TRBJ2-5
v_call: TRBV5-4
d_call: TRBD2
clone_size: -
cdr3_aa: CASREAGDLGTQYF
cdr3_nt: TGTGCCAGCAGGGAAGCGGGAGACCTGGGGACCCAGTACTTC

j_call: TRBJ1-5
v_call: TRBV4-2
d_call: -
clone_size: few
cdr3_aa: CASSQDLLRTLGNQPQHF
cdr3_nt: TGTGCCAGCAGCCAAGACCTTCTCCGGACTTTGGGCAATCAGCCCCAGCATTTT

j_call: TRBJ2-3
v_call: TRBV18
d_call: TRBD1
clone_size: once
cdr3_aa: CASSEGAATDTQYF
cdr3_nt: TGTGCCAGCTCTGAGGGGGCTGCGACAGATACGCAGTATTTT

j_call: TRBJ2-7
v_call: TRBV25-1
d_call: TRBD2
clone_size: -
cdr3_aa: CASSDPGLAGGYEQYF
cdr3_nt: TGTGCCAGCAGTGATCCGGGACTAGCGGGAGGCTACGAGCAGTACTTC

j_call: TRBJ1-3
v_call: TRBV12-5
d_call: -
clone_size: once
cdr3_aa: CASGLVLSAGNTIYF
cdr3_nt: TGTGCTAGTGGTTTGGTACTTAGTGCTGGAAACACCATATATTTT

j_call: TRBJ1-2
v_call: TRBV5-1
d_call: TRBD1
clone_size: -
cdr3_aa: CASSPGQVNYGYTF
cdr3_nt: TGCGCCAGCAGCCCGGGACAGGTTAACTATGGCTACACCTTC

j_call: TRBJ2-3
v_call: TRBV6-5
d_call: -
clone_size: -
cdr3_aa: CASSYYPGDTDTQYF
cdr3_nt: TGTGCCAGCAGTTACTACCCGGGAGACACAGATACGCAGTATTTT

j_call: TRBJ1-2
v_call: TRBV4-3
d_call: -
clone_size: -
cdr3_aa: CASSVEGVGHYGYTF
cdr3_nt: TGCGCCAGCAGCGTCGAGGGGGTGGGGCACTATGGCTACACCTTC

j_call: TRBJ2-1
v_call: TRBV5-4
d_call: TRBD2
clone_size: -
cdr3_aa: CASSPALPGLAGGGQFF
cdr3_nt: TGTGCCAGCAGCCCCGCACTTCCGGGACTAGCGGGAGGTGGGCAGTTCTTC

j_call: TRBJ2-3
v_call: TRBV5-1
d_call: TRBD1
clone_size: -
cdr3_aa: CASSPQGQGTDTQYF
cdr3_nt: TGCGCCAGCAGCCCCCAAGGACAGGGTACAGATACGCAGTATTTT

j_call: TRBJ2-2
v_call: TRBV2
d_call: TRBD2
clone_size: -
cdr3_aa: CASTRAGVTGELFF
cdr3_nt: TGTGCCAGCACGCGAGCGGGGGTTACCGGGGAGCTGTTTTTT

j_call: TRBJ2-1
v_call: TRBV25-1
d_call: TRBD2
clone_size: few
cdr3_aa: CASSVWTSGRANEQFF
cdr3_nt: TGTGCCAGCAGCGTCTGGACTAGCGGGAGGGCCAATGAGCAGTTCTTC

j_call: TRBJ2-4
v_call: TRBV6-5
d_call: -
clone_size: few
cdr3_aa: CATTRGEGDIQYF
cdr3_nt: TGTGCCACCACACGGGGGGAGGGGGACATTCAGTACTTC

j_call: TRBJ2-1
v_call: TRBV2
d_call: TRBD2
clone_size: -
cdr3_aa: CATRGVVYNEQFF
cdr3_nt: TGTGCCACCCGGGGGGTAGTATACAATGAGCAGTTCTTC

j_call: TRBJ2-5
v_call: TRBV7-2
d_call: TRBD2
clone_size: -
cdr3_aa: CASTPWAGGQETQYF
cdr3_nt: TGTGCCAGCACCCCTTGGGCGGGAGGCCAAGAGACCCAGTACTTC

j_call: TRBJ2-7
v_call: TRBV14
d_call: -
clone_size: -
cdr3_aa: CASSQGSEQYF
cdr3_nt: TGTGCCAGCAGCCAAGGTTCGGAGCAGTACTTC

j_call: TRBJ2-3
v_call: TRBV5-1
d_call: -
clone_size: -
cdr3_aa: CASSFRGATDTQYF
cdr3_nt: TGCGCCAGCAGCTTTCGCGGGGCGACAGATACGCAGTATTTT

j_call: TRBJ2-1
v_call: TRBV5-6
d_call: -
clone_size: -
cdr3_aa: CASSLVSSEQFF
cdr3_nt: TGTGCCAGCAGCTTGGTTAGCAGCGAGCAGTTCTTC

j_call: TRBJ2-3
v_call: TRBV27
d_call: TRBD2
clone_size: once
cdr3_aa: CASSRYSGRAADTQYF
cdr3_nt: TGTGCCAGCAGCCGCTATAGCGGGAGGGCGGCAGATACGCAGTATTTT

j_call: TRBJ2-5
v_call: TRBV6-1
d_call: TRBD1
clone_size: -
cdr3_aa: CATQTGGPGETQYF
cdr3_nt: TGTGCCACCCAGACAGGGGGGCCGGGAGAGACCCAGTACTTC

j_call: TRBJ2-7
v_call: TRBV4-2
d_call: -
clone_size: -
cdr3_aa: CASSQGSGASYEQYF
cdr3_nt: TGTGCCAGCAGCCAAGGATCAGGGGCCTCCTACGAGCAGTACTTC

j_call: TRBJ2-7
v_call: TRBV10-3
d_call: TRBD1
clone_size: once
cdr3_aa: CAVRGGTYEQYF
cdr3_nt: TGTGCCGTGCGAGGGGGCACCTACGAGCAGTACTTC

j_call: TRBJ1-3
v_call: TRBV5-4
d_call: -
clone_size: -
cdr3_aa: CASSWGGGKGNTIYF
cdr3_nt: TGTGCCAGCAGCTGGGGCGGGGGCAAAGGAAACACCATATATTTT

j_call: TRBJ1-1
v_call: TRBV19
d_call: -
clone_size: few
cdr3_aa: CASSINPGGVEAFF
cdr3_nt: TGTGCCAGTAGTATCAACCCGGGGGGGGTTGAAGCTTTCTTT

j_call: TRBJ1-4
v_call: TRBV14
d_call: TRBD1
clone_size: -
cdr3_aa: CASSRFQQGDPGEKLFF
cdr3_nt: TGTGCCAGCAGCCGCTTTCAACAGGGGGATCCGGGGGAAAAACTGTTTTTT

j_call: TRBJ1-5
v_call: TRBV4-3
d_call: -
clone_size: once
cdr3_aa: CASSQDTVGSQPQHF
cdr3_nt: TGCGCCAGCAGCCAAGATACAGTAGGGAGTCAGCCCCAGCATTTT

j_call: TRBJ2-3
v_call: TRBV19
d_call: TRBD2
clone_size: few
cdr3_aa: CATGLAASFTDTQYF
cdr3_nt: TGTGCCACCGGGCTAGCGGCCTCCTTCACAGATACGCAGTATTTT

j_call: TRBJ2-7
v_call: TRBV10-3
d_call: -
clone_size: -
cdr3_aa: CAISEAAYEQYF
cdr3_nt: TGTGCCATCAGTGAGGCAGCCTACGAGCAGTACTTC

j_call: TRBJ1-2
v_call: TRBV9
d_call: -
clone_size: -
cdr3_aa: CASSVAGIDYGYTF
cdr3_nt: TGTGCCAGCAGCGTAGCGGGAATCGACTATGGCTACACCTTC

j_call: TRBJ1-6
v_call: TRBV11-2
d_call: -
clone_size: -
cdr3_aa: CASSSRLGVSPLHF
cdr3_nt: TGTGCCAGCAGCTCGAGGTTAGGGGTTTCACCCCTCCACTTT

j_call: TRBJ1-4
v_call: TRBV7-6
d_call: -
clone_size: few
cdr3_aa: CASSLGSQAGEKLFF
cdr3_nt: TGTGCCAGCAGCTTAGGTAGTCAGGCAGGCGAAAAACTGTTTTTT

j_call: TRBJ2-1
v_call: TRBV11-2
d_call: TRBD2
clone_size: -
cdr3_aa: CASSLGLRGRSYNEQFF
cdr3_nt: TGTGCCAGCAGCCTGGGTCTACGCGGGAGGTCCTACAATGAGCAGTTCTTC

j_call: TRBJ1-2
v_call: TRBV7-9
d_call: -
clone_size: -
cdr3_aa: CASSLESYGYTF
cdr3_nt: TGTGCCAGCAGCTTAGAGAGCTATGGCTACACCTTC

j_call: TRBJ2-7
v_call: TRBV10-2
d_call: -
clone_size: -
cdr3_aa: CASSLTASYEQYF
cdr3_nt: TGCGCCAGCAGTTTGACAGCCTCCTACGAGCAGTACTTC

j_call: TRBJ1-5
v_call: TRBV4-1
d_call: -
clone_size: once
cdr3_aa: CASSPREGGRGSNQPQHF
cdr3_nt: TGCGCCAGCAGCCCACGCGAAGGAGGGCGCGGCAGCAATCAGCCCCAGCATTTT

j_call: TRBJ2-7
v_call: TRBV6-5
d_call: -
clone_size: -
cdr3_aa: CASSPGGGSTYEQYF
cdr3_nt: TGTGCCAGCAGCCCCGGCGGGGGCTCCACCTACGAGCAGTACTTC

j_call: TRBJ2-7
v_call: TRBV7-9
d_call: -
clone_size: -
cdr3_aa: CASSSSSPGGYEQYF
cdr3_nt: TGTGCCAGCAGTTCATCAAGCCCCGGGGGCTACGAGCAGTACTTC

j_call: TRBJ2-2
v_call: TRBV5-4
d_call: -
clone_size: once
cdr3_aa: CASSLGERGGPGELFF
cdr3_nt: TGTGCCAGCAGCCTCGGTGAAAGGGGCGGCCCCGGGGAGCTGTTTTTT

j_call: TRBJ1-1
v_call: TRBV5-6
d_call: -
clone_size: -
cdr3_aa: CASSLGRANTEAFF
cdr3_nt: TGTGCCAGCAGCTTAGGCAGGGCGAACACTGAAGCTTTCTTT

j_call: TRBJ2-7
v_call: TRBV4-3
d_call: -
clone_size: -
cdr3_aa: CASSQDEARGYEQYF
cdr3_nt: TGCGCCAGCAGCCAAGATGAGGCCAGGGGCTACGAGCAGTACTTC

j_call: TRBJ1-1
v_call: TRBV7-2
d_call: -
clone_size: -
cdr3_aa: CASSFGLLNTEAFF
cdr3_nt: TGTGCCAGCAGCTTCGGACTCCTGAACACTGAAGCTTTCTTT

j_call: TRBJ2-3
v_call: TRBV2
d_call: TRBD2
clone_size: -
cdr3_aa: CASAEGAGAVDTQYF
cdr3_nt: TGTGCCAGCGCCGAAGGAGCGGGGGCGGTAGATACGCAGTATTTT

j_call: TRBJ2-6
v_call: TRBV6-1
d_call: -
clone_size: -
cdr3_aa: CASSEQNSGANVLTF
cdr3_nt: TGTGCCAGCAGTGAACAGAACTCTGGGGCCAACGTCCTGACTTTC

j_call: TRBJ2-7
v_call: TRBV10-3
d_call: -
clone_size: -
cdr3_aa: CASKRPAGEQYF
cdr3_nt: TGTGCCTCAAAACGCCCCGCGGGGGAGCAGTACTTC

j_call: TRBJ2-1
v_call: TRBV9
d_call: -
clone_size: -
cdr3_aa: CASSVIGGNEQFF
cdr3_nt: TGTGCCAGCAGCGTAATCGGCGGGAATGAGCAGTTCTTC